The rows below give T cell receptor beta chains drawn from one sample of a study of T cell changes during pregnancy in multiple sclerosis. The assay was immunoSEQ multiplex PCR, and TCRdb's table has in-frame clones only and misses some. The sample shows 30,000 to 40,000 clones, 70% to 90% of them seen only once. The input for sequencing was CD8+ T cells from peripheral blood mononuclear cells, taken in the third trimester of pregnancy. The origin of the receptors is a female donor with multiple sclerosis, enrolled in a pregnancy study. Each CDR3 is given with its conserved first and last residue. The D gene is left open where the match is weak. Clone size is given for some rows only: seen once, a few or many times, or a class if the clone is expanded.

J: TRBJ2-3; size: NA; D: TRBD1; V: TRBV7-9; DNA: TGTGCCAGCAGCCCCTGGACGACAGGGGAATTCTCAGATACGCAGTATTTT; CDR3: CASSPWTTGEFSDTQYF
J: TRBJ2-7; size: NA; D: TRBD1; V: TRBV19; DNA: TGTGCCAGTAGTACAGACAGGGGCTACGAGCAGTACTTC; CDR3: CASSTDRGYEQYF
J: TRBJ1-1; size: NA; D: NA; V: TRBV6-6; DNA: TGTGCCAGCAGCCCCGGACAGCCTGAAGCTTTCTTT; CDR3: CASSPGQPEAFF
J: TRBJ2-7; size: NA; D: NA; V: TRBV5-4; DNA: TGTGCCAGCACCTCCCCCTCCTACGAGCAGTACTTC; CDR3: CASTSPSYEQYF
J: TRBJ1-1; size: NA; D: NA; V: TRBV4-3; DNA: TGCGCCAGCTCTACGGGGATCGTAGGGACTGAAGCTTTCTTT; CDR3: CASSTGIVGTEAFF
J: TRBJ2-4; size: NA; D: NA; V: TRBV7-9; DNA: TGTGCCAGCATGGCTGAAAACATTCAGTACTTC; CDR3: CASMAENIQYF
J: TRBJ1-2; size: NA; D: NA; V: TRBV30; DNA: TGTGCCTGGAGCGCGGGGTTGGGCTACACCTTC; CDR3: CAWSAGLGYTF
J: TRBJ1-1; size: NA; D: NA; V: TRBV11-2; DNA: TGTGCCAGCAGCTCCCGGGACACCGTATGGAGCACTGAAGCTTTCTTT; CDR3: CASSSRDTVWSTEAFF
J: TRBJ2-3; size: NA; D: NA; V: TRBV6-5; DNA: TGTGCCAGCAGTTACTCGAGGGCTAGCACAGATACGCAGTATTTT; CDR3: CASSYSRASTDTQYF
J: TRBJ1-1; size: NA; D: NA; V: TRBV30; DNA: TGTGCCTGGAGTATTCTAGTTGAAGCTTTCTTT; CDR3: CAWSILVEAFF
J: TRBJ1-4; size: NA; D: TRBD1; V: TRBV27; DNA: TGTGCCAGCAGTTACCTCCTCGGCAGGGGGGTGGAAAAACTGTTTTTT; CDR3: CASSYLLGRGVEKLFF
J: TRBJ2-7; size: NA; D: NA; V: TRBV7-8; DNA: TGTGCCAGCAGGGCCTCGGGGTACGAGCAGTACTTC; CDR3: CASRASGYEQYF
J: TRBJ2-2; size: NA; D: NA; V: TRBV4-3; DNA: TGCGCCAGCAGCCCGGACGGGATCACCGGGGAGCTGTTTTTT; CDR3: CASSPDGITGELFF
J: TRBJ1-1; size: NA; D: NA; V: TRBV29-1; DNA: TGCAGCGTTGCGGGGGGGCCCGGCCCCGAAGCTTTCTTT; CDR3: CSVAGGPGPEAFF
J: TRBJ1-1; size: NA; D: NA; V: TRBV4-1; DNA: TGCGCCAGCAGCCATAACAGGGCGAGGAAGAACACTGAAGCTTTCTTT; CDR3: CASSHNRARKNTEAFF
J: TRBJ2-1; size: once; D: TRBD2; V: TRBV27; DNA: TGTGCCAGCAGTTTAGTAGGAGCGGGGAATGAGCAGTTCTTC; CDR3: CASSLVGAGNEQFF
J: TRBJ2-1; size: NA; D: TRBD2; V: TRBV7-8; DNA: TGTGCCAGCACAAGGACTAGCGGGGGAACTGAGCAGTTCTTC; CDR3: CASTRTSGGTEQFF
J: TRBJ2-1; size: NA; D: TRBD2; V: TRBV4-1; DNA: TGCGCCAGCAGCCAAGACAGCGGGGGGGTCGATGAGCAGTTCTTC; CDR3: CASSQDSGGVDEQFF
J: TRBJ1-5; size: NA; D: NA; V: TRBV30; DNA: TGTGCCTGGCTCCCAGCGTATCAGCCCCAGCATTTT; CDR3: CAWLPAYQPQHF
J: TRBJ2-1; size: NA; D: NA; V: TRBV4-3; DNA: TGCGCCAGCAGCCAAGAATCTCCCGGCTCCTACAATGAGCAGTTCTTC; CDR3: CASSQESPGSYNEQFF
J: TRBJ1-1; size: NA; D: NA; V: TRBV5-6; DNA: TGTGCCAGCAGCTCACAACCTTACGCCGGGACACTGAGGGACACTGAAGCTTTCTTT; CDR3: CASSSQPYAGTLRDTEAFF
J: TRBJ2-7; size: NA; D: TRBD2; V: TRBV6-4; DNA: TGTGCCAGCAGTGTCTTAGCGGGGGAGTCCTACGAGCAGTACTTC; CDR3: CASSVLAGESYEQYF
J: TRBJ2-7; size: NA; D: TRBD1; V: TRBV27; DNA: TGTGCCAGCAGTTTAGGGGCCGGGACAGACTACGAGCAGTACTTC; CDR3: CASSLGAGTDYEQYF
J: TRBJ1-2; size: NA; D: NA; V: TRBV23-1; DNA: TGCGCCAGCGTCCAAGTAGCGAGGGAGAGCTATGGCTACACCTTC; CDR3: CASVQVARESYGYTF
J: TRBJ2-2; size: NA; D: NA; V: TRBV30; DNA: TGTGCCTCCGACGGCCCGTCGGGCGGGGAGCTGTTTTTT; CDR3: CASDGPSGGELFF
J: TRBJ2-7; size: NA; D: NA; V: TRBV28; DNA: TGTGCCAGCAGTTTAAACAGGCGCCTTAGGTACTTC; CDR3: CASSLNRRLRYF
J: TRBJ1-1; size: few; D: NA; V: TRBV6-1; DNA: TGTGCCAGCAGTGAAGTAGAGAACACTGAAGCTTTCTTT; CDR3: CASSEVENTEAFF
J: TRBJ2-1; size: NA; D: TRBD2; V: TRBV11-2; DNA: TGTGCCAGCAGCTTATTCAGCGGGGGGGCCCGCAATGAGCAGTTCTTC; CDR3: CASSLFSGGARNEQFF
J: TRBJ1-1; size: NA; D: NA; V: TRBV10-1; DNA: TGCGCCAGCAGTGAGTCGAGGTTGAGTGAAGCTTTCTTT; CDR3: CASSESRLSEAFF
J: TRBJ2-1; size: NA; D: NA; V: TRBV7-3; DNA: TGTGCCAGCAGCTTCCAGCCGCCCGCCGGGGGTGAGCAGTTCTTC; CDR3: CASSFQPPAGGEQFF
J: TRBJ2-1; size: NA; D: NA; V: TRBV28; DNA: TGTGCCAGCACGCCGGACAGTTCCAATGAGCAGTTCTTC; CDR3: CASTPDSSNEQFF
J: TRBJ2-1; size: NA; D: NA; V: TRBV12-5; DNA: TGTGCTAGTGGTCTAGAAACAGGGATTAATGAGCAGTTCTTC; CDR3: CASGLETGINEQFF
J: TRBJ1-4; size: NA; D: NA; V: TRBV6-6; DNA: TGTGCCAGCATCAGACAGGCCCATGCTGAAAAACTGTTTTTT; CDR3: CASIRQAHAEKLFF
J: TRBJ1-1; size: NA; D: NA; V: TRBV10-2; DNA: TGCGCCAGCAGTGTAACAGGGCGAGCAACTGAAGCTTTCTTT; CDR3: CASSVTGRATEAFF
J: TRBJ1-4; size: NA; D: NA; V: TRBV6-1; DNA: TGTGCCAGCAGTGAAGGGAAAGGGGTGGGTGGTGAAAAACTGTTTTTT; CDR3: CASSEGKGVGGEKLFF
J: TRBJ2-1; size: NA; D: NA; V: TRBV11-3; DNA: TGTGCCAGCAGCTTAGGCGGGGAGGCGAGGGACAATGAGCAGTTCTTC; CDR3: CASSLGGEARDNEQFF
J: TRBJ2-3; size: NA; D: NA; V: TRBV10-3; DNA: TGTGCCATCAGAGGAGGGGGCCCAGATACGCAGTATTTT; CDR3: CAIRGGGPDTQYF
J: TRBJ1-1; size: NA; D: NA; V: TRBV11-2; DNA: TGTGCCAGCAGCTTAGTGGTGAGAACTGAAGCTTTCTTT; CDR3: CASSLVVRTEAFF
J: TRBJ2-7; size: once; D: TRBD1; V: TRBV5-6; DNA: TGTGCCAGCAGCTTGGAGACAGGGCGCGCCTACGAGCAGTACTTC; CDR3: CASSLETGRAYEQYF
J: TRBJ1-4; size: NA; D: TRBD1; V: TRBV4-3; DNA: TGCGCCAGCAGCCAAGCCACCGGGACAGGAGATGAAAAACTGTTTTTT; CDR3: CASSQATGTGDEKLFF
J: TRBJ1-1; size: NA; D: NA; V: TRBV11-2; DNA: TGTGCCAGCAGCTTATTAGGGGTTGCAGCTTTCTTT; CDR3: CASSLLGVAAFF
J: TRBJ2-3; size: NA; D: NA; V: TRBV27; DNA: TGTGCCAGCAGTTTTTGGGCAGGGCGCACAGATACGCAGTATTTT; CDR3: CASSFWAGRTDTQYF
J: TRBJ1-1; size: once; D: NA; V: TRBV13; DNA: TGTGCCAGCAGCTTAGTAGGACAGTACACTGAAGCTTTCTTT; CDR3: CASSLVGQYTEAFF
J: TRBJ1-5; size: NA; D: NA; V: TRBV5-3; DNA: TGTGCCACCCGGCGCCTGGAGCAGCCCCAGCATTTT; CDR3: CATRRLEQPQHF
J: TRBJ2-2; size: NA; D: NA; V: TRBV9; DNA: TGTGCCAGCAGCGGGCTAGCCAGGAACACCGGGGAGCTGTTTTTT; CDR3: CASSGLARNTGELFF
J: TRBJ1-1; size: NA; D: NA; V: TRBV6-4; DNA: TGTGCCAGCCCGTTCACGCACAGTGAGAACACTGAAGCTTTCTTT; CDR3: CASPFTHSENTEAFF
J: TRBJ2-7; size: NA; D: NA; V: TRBV4-3; DNA: TGCGCCAGCAGCCAAGTTCGAGGGCCCCACTACGAGCAGTACTTC; CDR3: CASSQVRGPHYEQYF
J: TRBJ2-5; size: NA; D: TRBD1; V: TRBV2; DNA: TGTGCCAGCAGTGAAGTACCGGGACAGCAAGAGACCCAGTACTTC; CDR3: CASSEVPGQQETQYF
J: TRBJ2-2; size: NA; D: TRBD2; V: TRBV7-9; DNA: TGTGCCAGCAGCTTCGGACTAGCGGGGTTTAACACCGGGGAGCTGTTTTTT; CDR3: CASSFGLAGFNTGELFF
J: TRBJ1-6; size: NA; D: NA; V: TRBV7-9; DNA: TGTGCCAGCACCCCGCCGCAGGGATACAATTCACCCCTCCACTTT; CDR3: CASTPPQGYNSPLHF